A selection of T cell receptor beta chains follows, all from one sample in a study of cytomegalovirus exposure and HLA in healthy donors. Produced via immunoSEQ multiplex PCR; TCRdb's table is partial and in-frame only. This sample has under 85,000 clones, with 68% found just once. The sequenced material came from PBMCs. These receptors were obtained from a woman under 40 in good health and CMV-seronegative. Each CDR3 is given with its conserved first and last residue. Each record gives: J gene, CDR3 length, V gene, clone size, D gene, CDR3 protein, CDR3 DNA. D genes are given only for firm matches. Clone size appears in some rows only: once, few, many, or a class for an expanded clone.

J gene: TRBJ1-1; CDR3 length: 14; V gene: TRBV5-4; clone size: .; D gene: .; CDR3 protein: CASSLDGGTTEAFF; CDR3 DNA: TGTGCCAGCAGCCTGGACGGAGGGACCACTGAAGCTTTCTTT
J gene: TRBJ2-7; CDR3 length: 14; V gene: TRBV2; clone size: .; D gene: TRBD2; CDR3 protein: CASKGTSGDYEQYF; CDR3 DNA: TGTGCCAGCAAGGGGACTAGCGGGGACTACGAGCAGTACTTC
J gene: TRBJ1-2; CDR3 length: 13; V gene: TRBV10-2; clone size: .; D gene: .; CDR3 protein: CASSEEGDYGYTF; CDR3 DNA: TGCGCCAGCAGTGAGGAGGGGGACTATGGCTACACCTTC
J gene: TRBJ1-2; CDR3 length: 14; V gene: TRBV4-3; clone size: few; D gene: TRBD1; CDR3 protein: CASSPTTGGGADTF; CDR3 DNA: TGCGCCAGCAGCCCCACGACAGGGGGTGGCGCCGACACCTTC
J gene: TRBJ1-6; CDR3 length: 15; V gene: TRBV5-1; clone size: few; D gene: .; CDR3 protein: CASSLVTALNSPLHF; CDR3 DNA: TGCGCCAGCAGCTTGGTTACAGCCTTGAATTCACCCCTCCACTTT
J gene: TRBJ2-1; CDR3 length: 14; V gene: TRBV5-6; clone size: .; D gene: .; CDR3 protein: CASSRKTVYNEQFF; CDR3 DNA: TGTGCCAGCAGTCGGAAGACAGTCTACAATGAGCAGTTCTTC
J gene: TRBJ1-2; CDR3 length: 14; V gene: TRBV27; clone size: .; D gene: TRBD1; CDR3 protein: CASSPTGRHYGYTF; CDR3 DNA: TGTGCCAGCAGCCCGACAGGGAGGCACTATGGCTACACCTTC
J gene: TRBJ1-1; CDR3 length: 15; V gene: TRBV6-1; clone size: few; D gene: TRBD1; CDR3 protein: CASSARTGGRTEAFF; CDR3 DNA: TGTGCCAGCAGTGCTCGGACAGGGGGCAGAACTGAAGCTTTCTTT
J gene: TRBJ2-2; CDR3 length: 14; V gene: TRBV10-2; clone size: .; D gene: TRBD2; CDR3 protein: CASSPLAGPGELFF; CDR3 DNA: TGCGCCAGCAGTCCCCTAGCGGGTCCCGGGGAGCTGTTTTTT
J gene: TRBJ1-5; CDR3 length: 16; V gene: TRBV7-8; clone size: .; D gene: TRBD1; CDR3 protein: CASSLVGGQSNQPQHF; CDR3 DNA: TGTGCCAGCAGCTTAGTAGGGGGACAGAGTAATCAGCCCCAGCATTTT
J gene: TRBJ1-1; CDR3 length: 13; V gene: TRBV9; clone size: .; D gene: TRBD1; CDR3 protein: CASSATGTAEAFF; CDR3 DNA: TGTGCCAGCAGCGCGACCGGGACAGCTGAAGCTTTCTTT
J gene: TRBJ1-1; CDR3 length: 13; V gene: TRBV4-3; clone size: .; D gene: .; CDR3 protein: CASSQGWAAEAFF; CDR3 DNA: TGCGCCAGCAGCCAGGGTTGGGCCGCTGAAGCTTTCTTT
J gene: TRBJ2-7; CDR3 length: 12; V gene: TRBV2; clone size: few; D gene: TRBD2; CDR3 protein: CASSAVPSGGLF; CDR3 DNA: TGTGCCAGCAGTGCGGTGCCTAGCGGGGGCCTCTTC
J gene: TRBJ1-1; CDR3 length: 14; V gene: TRBV11-2; clone size: .; D gene: TRBD1; CDR3 protein: CASSVDRGRTEAFF; CDR3 DNA: TGTGCCAGCAGCGTCGACAGGGGAAGGACTGAAGCTTTCTTT
J gene: TRBJ2-2; CDR3 length: 14; V gene: TRBV28; clone size: few; D gene: .; CDR3 protein: CASLQGGDTGELFF; CDR3 DNA: TGTGCCAGCCTACAGGGGGGGGACACCGGGGAGCTGTTTTTT
J gene: TRBJ1-2; CDR3 length: 14; V gene: TRBV6-5; clone size: .; D gene: .; CDR3 protein: CASSYQGGVEGYTF; CDR3 DNA: TGTGCCAGCAGTTACCAAGGGGGGGTGGAGGGCTACACCTTC
J gene: TRBJ1-5; CDR3 length: 15; V gene: TRBV5-1; clone size: .; D gene: TRBD1; CDR3 protein: CASSYGTGAYQPQHF; CDR3 DNA: TGCGCCAGCAGCTATGGGACAGGGGCGTATCAGCCCCAGCATTTT
J gene: TRBJ2-7; CDR3 length: 14; V gene: TRBV5-1; clone size: .; D gene: TRBD1; CDR3 protein: CASSEGQDSYEQYF; CDR3 DNA: TGCGCCAGCAGCGAGGGACAGGACTCCTACGAGCAGTACTTC
J gene: TRBJ1-4; CDR3 length: 13; V gene: TRBV2; clone size: few; D gene: TRBD1; CDR3 protein: CATSGTDNEKLFF; CDR3 DNA: TGTGCCACTTCCGGGACAGATAATGAAAAACTGTTTTTT
J gene: TRBJ2-7; CDR3 length: 14; V gene: TRBV2; clone size: .; D gene: TRBD1; CDR3 protein: CASSDTGGGYEQYF; CDR3 DNA: TGTGCCAGCAGTGATACAGGGGGCGGGTACGAGCAGTACTTC
J gene: TRBJ1-5; CDR3 length: 14; V gene: TRBV7-6; clone size: few; D gene: .; CDR3 protein: CASSPWGVGQPQHF; CDR3 DNA: TGTGCCAGCAGCCCATGGGGGGTAGGCCAGCCCCAGCATTTT
J gene: TRBJ1-4; CDR3 length: 15; V gene: TRBV7-9; clone size: .; D gene: .; CDR3 protein: CASSSTGFGNEKLFF; CDR3 DNA: TGTGCCAGCAGCTCCACAGGGTTTGGTAATGAAAAACTGTTTTTT
J gene: TRBJ1-1; CDR3 length: 13; V gene: TRBV6-5; clone size: .; D gene: .; CDR3 protein: CASRLTARPEAFF; CDR3 DNA: TGTGCCAGCAGACTCACCGCCCGCCCTGAAGCTTTCTTT
J gene: TRBJ1-3; CDR3 length: 15; V gene: TRBV6-6; clone size: few; D gene: TRBD1; CDR3 protein: CASRPDRASGNTIYF; CDR3 DNA: TGTGCCAGCAGACCGGACAGGGCCTCTGGAAACACCATATATTTT
J gene: TRBJ2-2; CDR3 length: 16; V gene: TRBV6-6; clone size: .; D gene: TRBD2; CDR3 protein: CASSYGGGRGTGELFF; CDR3 DNA: TGTGCCAGCAGTTATGGCGGGGGGAGAGGCACCGGGGAGCTGTTTTTT
J gene: TRBJ1-2; CDR3 length: 13; V gene: TRBV5-4; clone size: .; D gene: .; CDR3 protein: CASSLGQLYGYTF; CDR3 DNA: TGTGCCAGCAGCTTGGGACAGCTCTATGGCTACACCTTC
J gene: TRBJ2-7; CDR3 length: 15; V gene: TRBV11-2; clone size: .; D gene: TRBD1; CDR3 protein: CASSFSQGQGYEQYF; CDR3 DNA: TGTGCCAGCAGCTTCTCCCAGGGACAGGGCTACGAGCAGTACTTC
J gene: TRBJ2-3; CDR3 length: 11; V gene: TRBV10-2; clone size: .; D gene: .; CDR3 protein: CASSQADTQYF; CDR3 DNA: TGCGCCAGCAGTCAGGCAGATACGCAGTATTTT
J gene: TRBJ1-4; CDR3 length: 15; V gene: TRBV28; clone size: few; D gene: .; CDR3 protein: CASSLKGETNEKLFF; CDR3 DNA: TGTGCCAGCAGTTTGAAGGGGGAAACTAATGAAAAACTGTTTTTT
J gene: TRBJ2-1; CDR3 length: 15; V gene: TRBV7-2; clone size: .; D gene: TRBD2; CDR3 protein: CASSVKRGNYNEQFF; CDR3 DNA: TGTGCCAGCAGCGTGAAGCGGGGCAACTACAATGAGCAGTTCTTC
J gene: TRBJ1-4; CDR3 length: 14; V gene: TRBV5-1; clone size: .; D gene: .; CDR3 protein: CASSQGLLDEKLFF; CDR3 DNA: TGCGCCAGCAGCCAGGGTCTTTTGGATGAAAAACTGTTTTTT